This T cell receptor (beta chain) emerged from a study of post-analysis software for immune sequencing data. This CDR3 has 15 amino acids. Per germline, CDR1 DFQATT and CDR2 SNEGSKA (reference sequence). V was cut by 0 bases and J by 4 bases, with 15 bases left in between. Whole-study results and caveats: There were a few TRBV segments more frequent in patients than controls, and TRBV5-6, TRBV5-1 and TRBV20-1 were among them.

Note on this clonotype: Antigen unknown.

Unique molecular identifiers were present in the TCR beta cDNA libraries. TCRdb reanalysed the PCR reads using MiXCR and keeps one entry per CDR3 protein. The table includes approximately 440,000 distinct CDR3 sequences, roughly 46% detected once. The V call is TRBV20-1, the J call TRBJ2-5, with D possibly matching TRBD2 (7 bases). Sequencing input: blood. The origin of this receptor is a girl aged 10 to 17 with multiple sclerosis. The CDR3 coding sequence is TGCAGTGCTAGAGAGGGGAGGGACACCGGAGAGACCCAGTACTTC. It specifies CSAREGRDTGETQYF.